A selection of T cell receptor beta chains follows, all from one sample in a study of T cell responses to AZD1222 COVID-19 vaccine. Libraries were prepared by immunoSEQ multiplex PCR; TCRdb keeps only in-frame clonotypes and omits some of them. The table shows about 59,000 clones, with about 88% occurring only once. The sequences come from peripheral blood, collected 28 days after the second AZD1222 dose. The receptor set was obtained from an adult who received the AZD1222 COVID-19 vaccine. CDR3s include the opening cysteine and the closing phenylalanine or tryptophan. A D gene is named only where the DNA matches it firmly. Clone size, where shown, is once, few, many, or a class for clones that have expanded.

>-|-|TRBJ2-7|TRBV21-1
TGTGCCAGCATTCTAAACGGACAGGGGAACGAGCAGTACTTC
CASILNGQGNEQYF
>-|-|TRBJ1-2|TRBV28
TGTGCCAGCAGTTCGGGACGGAATAACTATGGCTACACCTTC
CASSSGRNNYGYTF
>-|TRBD2|TRBJ2-5|TRBV19
TGTGCCAGTGCTTTAGGGGTAGCGGGAGGAGAGACCCAGTACTTC
CASALGVAGGETQYF
>-|-|TRBJ2-2|TRBV28
TGTGCCAGCAGTTGGTCGGGGGCACAGCGGGAGCTGTTTTTT
CASSWSGAQRELFF
>-|-|TRBJ1-2|TRBV27
TGTGCCAGCAGTACACCATTAAACTATGGCTACACCTTC
CASSTPLNYGYTF
>once|-|TRBJ1-6|TRBV7-3
TGTGCCAGCAGCTCAACCGGGACACAGAATTCACCCCTCCACTTT
CASSSTGTQNSPLHF
>-|TRBD2|TRBJ2-2|TRBV24-1
TGTGCCACCAGTGATTTAAGACTAGCGGGGGAGAACACCGGGGAGCTGTTTTTT
CATSDLRLAGENTGELFF
>-|-|TRBJ2-1|TRBV10-2
TGCGCCAGCAGTGAGGCCCCCAAGGCGGGGAGCTCCTACAATGAGCAGTTCTTC
CASSEAPKAGSSYNEQFF
>-|TRBD2|TRBJ2-3|TRBV2
TGTGCCAGCAGTGAATTGCCTAGCGGGAGTAGCACAGATACGCAGTATTTT
CASSELPSGSSTDTQYF
>-|TRBD1|TRBJ1-5|TRBV3-1/TRBV3-2
TGTGCCAGCAGCCAAGATCCGGGACAGGGGAATCAGCCCCAGCATTTT
CASSQDPGQGNQPQHF
>-|-|TRBJ2-3|TRBV6-5
TGTGCCAGCAGTTACGGAGATACGCAGTATTTT
CASSYGDTQYF